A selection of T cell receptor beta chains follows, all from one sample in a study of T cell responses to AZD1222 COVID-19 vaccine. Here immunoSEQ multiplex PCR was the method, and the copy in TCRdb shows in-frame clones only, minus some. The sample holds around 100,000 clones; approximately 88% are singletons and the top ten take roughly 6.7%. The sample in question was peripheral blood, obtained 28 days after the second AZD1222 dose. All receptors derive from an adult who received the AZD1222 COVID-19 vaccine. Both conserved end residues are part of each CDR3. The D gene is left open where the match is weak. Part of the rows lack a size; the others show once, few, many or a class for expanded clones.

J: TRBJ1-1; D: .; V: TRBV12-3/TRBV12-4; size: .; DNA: TGTGCCAGCAGCCGCCAACAGAACACTGAAGCTTTCTTT; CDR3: CASSRQQNTEAFF
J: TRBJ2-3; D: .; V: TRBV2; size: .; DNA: TGTGCCAGCAGTGTTGGCCGGGACCGGCAGTATTTT; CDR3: CASSVGRDRQYF
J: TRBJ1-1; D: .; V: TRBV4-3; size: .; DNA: TGCGCCAGCAGCCAGGGGGAGAGGGCCACTGAAGCTTTCTTT; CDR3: CASSQGERATEAFF
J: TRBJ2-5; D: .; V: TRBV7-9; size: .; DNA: TGTGCCAGCAGCTCGACAGAGCGTGAGACCCAGTACTTC; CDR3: CASSSTERETQYF
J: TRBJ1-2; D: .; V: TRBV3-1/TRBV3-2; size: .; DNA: TGTGCCAGCAGCTGGGGACGGAGGGATGGCTACACCTTC; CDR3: CASSWGRRDGYTF
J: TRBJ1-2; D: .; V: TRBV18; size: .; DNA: TGTGCCAGCTCACCAGGCCGCCAGGCCACCTTCTATGGCTACACCTTC; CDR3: CASSPGRQATFYGYTF
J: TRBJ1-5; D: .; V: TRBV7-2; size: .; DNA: TGTGCCAGCAGCTTATCGTTTCAGCCCCAGCATTTT; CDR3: CASSLSFQPQHF
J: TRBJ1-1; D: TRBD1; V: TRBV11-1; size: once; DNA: TGTGCCAGCAGCCCAGGGGGTAGAGACTCTTTT; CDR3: CASSPGGRDSF
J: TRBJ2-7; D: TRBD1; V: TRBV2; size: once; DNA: TGTGCCAGCCAGCCGGACAGGGCGTGGGAGCAGTACTTC; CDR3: CASQPDRAWEQYF
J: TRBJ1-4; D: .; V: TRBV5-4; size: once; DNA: TGTGCCAGCAGCTTATGGGGGTCTGCAACTAATGAAAAACTGTTTTTT; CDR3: CASSLWGSATNEKLFF
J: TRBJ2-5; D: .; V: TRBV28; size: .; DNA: TGTGCCAGCAGTTTATCCTCCGGGAAAGAGACCCAGTACTTC; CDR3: CASSLSSGKETQYF
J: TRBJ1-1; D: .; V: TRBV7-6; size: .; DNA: TGTGCCAGCAGCTTAGTCGGAGAAGCTTTCTTT; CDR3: CASSLVGEAFF
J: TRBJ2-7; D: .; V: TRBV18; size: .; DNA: TGTGCCAGCTCACCAGATCAGGAATACGAGCAGTACTTC; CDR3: CASSPDQEYEQYF
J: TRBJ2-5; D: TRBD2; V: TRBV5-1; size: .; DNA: TGCGCCAGCAGCTTGGGGCTAGCGGGGGGGCAAGAGACCCAGTACTTC; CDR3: CASSLGLAGGQETQYF
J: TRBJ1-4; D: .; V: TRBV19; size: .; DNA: TGTGCCAGTAATCGAGCAACTAATGAAAAACTGTTTTTT; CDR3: CASNRATNEKLFF
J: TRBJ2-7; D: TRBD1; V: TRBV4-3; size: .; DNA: TGCGCCAGCAGCCAAGATAGGGGGCCCTTATTCTCCTACGAGCAGTACTTC; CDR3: CASSQDRGPLFSYEQYF
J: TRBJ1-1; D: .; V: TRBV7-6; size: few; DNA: TGTGCCAGCAGCGAGAACGGGGGGAACACTGAAGCTTTCTTT; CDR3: CASSENGGNTEAFF
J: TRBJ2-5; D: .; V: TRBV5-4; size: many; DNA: TGTGCCAGCAGCTTGGAGCGCCCCCAAGAGACCCAGTACTTC; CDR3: CASSLERPQETQYF
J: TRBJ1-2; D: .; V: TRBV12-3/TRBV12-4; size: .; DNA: TGTGCCAGCAGACCCAGTTGGGGCTATGGCTACACCTTC; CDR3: CASRPSWGYGYTF
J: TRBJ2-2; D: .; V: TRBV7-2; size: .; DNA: TGTGCCAGCAGCAAAGACGGGCCGATTACCGGGGAGCTGTTTTTT; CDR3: CASSKDGPITGELFF
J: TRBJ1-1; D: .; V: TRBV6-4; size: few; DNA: TGTGCCAGCAGAGCCATCGGGGGGACGAACACTGAAGCTTTCTTT; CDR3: CASRAIGGTNTEAFF
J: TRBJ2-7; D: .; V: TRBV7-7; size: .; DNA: TGTGCTAGCAGCTTAGGCGCAGGGGACTCCTACGAGCAGTACTTC; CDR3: CASSLGAGDSYEQYF
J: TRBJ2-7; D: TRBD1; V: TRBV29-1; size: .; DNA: TGCAGCGTCGGGAAACCTGGGACAGGGGTTACCTACGAGCAGTACTTC; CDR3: CSVGKPGTGVTYEQYF
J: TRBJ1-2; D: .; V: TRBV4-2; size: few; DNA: TGTGCCAGCAACGAACAGGGCTTAAACTATGGCTACACCTTC; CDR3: CASNEQGLNYGYTF
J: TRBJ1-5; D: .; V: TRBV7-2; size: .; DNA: TGTGCCAGCTCCCCCAGGATTTTTCAGCCCCAGCATTTT; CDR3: CASSPRIFQPQHF
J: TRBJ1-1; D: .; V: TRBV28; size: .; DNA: TGTGCCAGCCAGTCGGAGGGACCCACTGAAGCTTTCTTT; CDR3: CASQSEGPTEAFF
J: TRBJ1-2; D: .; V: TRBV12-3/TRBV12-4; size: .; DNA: TGTGCCAGCAGCCCTAGGGGGATCTATGGCTACACCTTC; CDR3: CASSPRGIYGYTF